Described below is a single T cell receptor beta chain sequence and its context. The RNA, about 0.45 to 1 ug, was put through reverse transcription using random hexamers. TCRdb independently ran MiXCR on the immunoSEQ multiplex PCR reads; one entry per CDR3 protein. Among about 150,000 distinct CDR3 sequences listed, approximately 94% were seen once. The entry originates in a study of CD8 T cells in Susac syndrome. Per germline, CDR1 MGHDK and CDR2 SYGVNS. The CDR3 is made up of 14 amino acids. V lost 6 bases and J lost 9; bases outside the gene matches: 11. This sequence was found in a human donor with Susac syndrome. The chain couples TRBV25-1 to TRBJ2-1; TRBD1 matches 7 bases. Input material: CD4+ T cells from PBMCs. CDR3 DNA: TGTGCCAGCAGCCCAGGACAGGTAATCCGTGAGCAGTTCTTC. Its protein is CASSPGQVIREQFF.